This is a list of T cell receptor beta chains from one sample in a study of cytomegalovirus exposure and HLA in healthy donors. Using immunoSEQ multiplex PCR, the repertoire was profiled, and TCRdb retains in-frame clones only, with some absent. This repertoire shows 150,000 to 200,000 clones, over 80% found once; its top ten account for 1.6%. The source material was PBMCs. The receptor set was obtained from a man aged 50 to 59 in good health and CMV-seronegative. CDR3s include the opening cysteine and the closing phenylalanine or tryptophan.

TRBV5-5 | CASSRRDSGSEAFF
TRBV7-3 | CASSPGQAGTDTQYF
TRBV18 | CASSLYLSQGAGEQFF
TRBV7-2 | CASSTRLTSSTDTQYF
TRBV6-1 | CASSGQGIPTNEKLFF
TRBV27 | CASSPGGFMNTEAFF
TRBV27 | CASRLAGGYGYTF
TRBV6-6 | CASRPQWRTNEKLFF
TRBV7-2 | CASSPTSGIPRGTGELFF
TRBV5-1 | CASSPPGATGGPETQYF
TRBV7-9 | CASSLGTGNQPQHF
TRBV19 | CASAGGEGDTSNQPQHF
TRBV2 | CASGLDRGVIYEQYF
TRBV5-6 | CASNPSDRGGYSNQPQHF
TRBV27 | CASSTRLARGTYEQYF